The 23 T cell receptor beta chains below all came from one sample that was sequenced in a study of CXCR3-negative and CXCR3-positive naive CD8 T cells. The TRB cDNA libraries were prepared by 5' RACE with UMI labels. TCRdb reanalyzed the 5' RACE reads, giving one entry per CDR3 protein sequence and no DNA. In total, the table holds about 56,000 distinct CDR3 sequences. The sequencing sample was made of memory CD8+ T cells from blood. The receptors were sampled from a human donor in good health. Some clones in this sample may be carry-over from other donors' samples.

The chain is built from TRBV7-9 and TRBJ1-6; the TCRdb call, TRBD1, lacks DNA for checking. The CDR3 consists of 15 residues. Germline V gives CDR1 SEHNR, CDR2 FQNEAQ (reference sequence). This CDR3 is CASSLVVGENSPLHF.

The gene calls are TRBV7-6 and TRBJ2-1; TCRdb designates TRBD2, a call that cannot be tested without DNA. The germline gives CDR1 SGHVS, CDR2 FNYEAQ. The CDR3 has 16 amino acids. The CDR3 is CASSLLGLDLYNEQFF.

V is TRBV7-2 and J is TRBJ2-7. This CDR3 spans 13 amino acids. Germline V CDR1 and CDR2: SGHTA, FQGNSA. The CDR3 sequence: CASSLYAIYEQYF.

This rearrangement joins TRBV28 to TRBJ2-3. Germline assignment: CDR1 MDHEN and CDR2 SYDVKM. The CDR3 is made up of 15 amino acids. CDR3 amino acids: CASTDLSDRGDTQYF.

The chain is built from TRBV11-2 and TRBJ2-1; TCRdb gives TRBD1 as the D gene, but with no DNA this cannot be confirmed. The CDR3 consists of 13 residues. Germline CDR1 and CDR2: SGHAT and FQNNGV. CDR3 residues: CAGQPTGGNEQFF.

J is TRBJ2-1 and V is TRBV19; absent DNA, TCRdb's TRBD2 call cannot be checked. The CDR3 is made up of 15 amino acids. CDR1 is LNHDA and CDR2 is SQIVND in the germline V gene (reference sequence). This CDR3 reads CASSFSGGDYNEQFF. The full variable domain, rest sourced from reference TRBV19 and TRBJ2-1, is DGGITQSPKYLFRKEGQNVTLSCEQNLNHDAMYWYRQDPGQGLRLIYYSQIVNDFQKGDIAEGYSVSREKKESFPLTVTSAQKNPTAFYLCASSFSGGDYNEQFFGPGTRLTVL.

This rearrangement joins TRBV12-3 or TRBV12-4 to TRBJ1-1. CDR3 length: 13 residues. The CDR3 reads CASREGPGVEAFF.

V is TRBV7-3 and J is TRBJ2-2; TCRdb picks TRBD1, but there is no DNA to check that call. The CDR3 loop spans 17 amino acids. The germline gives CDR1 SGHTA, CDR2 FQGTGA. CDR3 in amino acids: CASSLRDRGSPTGELFF.

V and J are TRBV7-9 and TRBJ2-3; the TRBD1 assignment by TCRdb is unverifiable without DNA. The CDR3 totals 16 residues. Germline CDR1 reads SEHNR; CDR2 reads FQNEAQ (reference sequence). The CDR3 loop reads CASSFSGTTAWYTQYF.

The chain's CDR3 is CSVELWGTDSTDTQYF. The chain has TRBV29-1 and TRBJ2-3. This CDR3 comprises 16 residues. From germline, CDR1 is SQVTM and CDR2 ANQGSEA.

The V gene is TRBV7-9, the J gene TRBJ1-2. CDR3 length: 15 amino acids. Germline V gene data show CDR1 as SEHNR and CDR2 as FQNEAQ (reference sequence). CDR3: CASSLPLAAGYGYTF.

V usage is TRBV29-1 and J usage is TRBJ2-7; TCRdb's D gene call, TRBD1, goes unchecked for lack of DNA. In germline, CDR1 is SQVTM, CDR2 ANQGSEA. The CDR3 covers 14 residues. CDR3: CSVDVPGPTYEQYF.

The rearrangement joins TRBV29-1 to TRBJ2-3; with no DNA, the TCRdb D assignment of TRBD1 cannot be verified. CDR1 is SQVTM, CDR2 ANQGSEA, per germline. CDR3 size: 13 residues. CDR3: CSAERGDTDTQYF.

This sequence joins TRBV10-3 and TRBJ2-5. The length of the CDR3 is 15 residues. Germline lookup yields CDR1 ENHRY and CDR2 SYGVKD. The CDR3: CAISEASANQETQYF.

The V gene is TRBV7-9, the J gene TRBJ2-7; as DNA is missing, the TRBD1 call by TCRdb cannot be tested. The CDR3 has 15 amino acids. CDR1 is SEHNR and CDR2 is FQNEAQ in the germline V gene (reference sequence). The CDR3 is CASSSFGTGSYEQYF. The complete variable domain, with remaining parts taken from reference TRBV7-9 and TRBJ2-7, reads DTGVSQNPRHKITKRGQNVTFRCDPISEHNRLYWYRQTLGQGPEFLTYFQNEAQLEKSRLLSDRFSAERPKGSFSTLEIQRTEQGDSAMYLCASSSFGTGSYEQYFGPGTRLTVT.

CDR3 sequence reads: CASSLPDRGYEQYF. The chain recombines TRBV7-9 with TRBJ2-7; TCRdb names TRBD1, which stays unverified in the absence of DNA. CDR3 length equals 14 residues. Germline V lookup: CDR1 SEHNR, CDR2 FQNEAQ (reference sequence). Drawing the rest from reference TRBV7-9 and TRBJ2-7, the complete variable domain is DTGVSQNPRHKITKRGQNVTFRCDPISEHNRLYWYRQTLGQGPEFLTYFQNEAQLEKSRLLSDRFSAERPKGSFSTLEIQRTEQGDSAMYLCASSLPDRGYEQYFGPGTRLTVT.

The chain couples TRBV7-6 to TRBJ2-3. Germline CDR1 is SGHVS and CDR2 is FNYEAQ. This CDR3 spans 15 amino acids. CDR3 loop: CASRPERLDTDTQYF.

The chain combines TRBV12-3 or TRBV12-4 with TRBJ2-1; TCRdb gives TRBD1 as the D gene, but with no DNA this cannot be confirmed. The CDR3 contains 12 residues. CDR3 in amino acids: CASIGGRDEQFF.

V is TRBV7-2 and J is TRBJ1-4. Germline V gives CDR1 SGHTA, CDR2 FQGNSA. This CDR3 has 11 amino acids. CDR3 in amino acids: CASSPHEKLFF.

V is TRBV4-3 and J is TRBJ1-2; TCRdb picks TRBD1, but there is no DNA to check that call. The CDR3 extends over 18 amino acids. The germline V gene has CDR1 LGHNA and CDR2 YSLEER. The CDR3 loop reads CASSQEVSRGTGLFGYTF.

The CDR3 spells CASSRTGGPSYNEQFF. The rearrangement joins TRBV7-9 to TRBJ2-1; TCRdb outputs TRBD2, but without DNA this stays unchecked. Germline-derived CDR1 and CDR2 are SEHNR and FQNEAQ (reference sequence). The CDR3 runs 16 residues. The variable domain in full, with the rest retrieved from reference TRBV7-9 and TRBJ2-1, is DTGVSQNPRHKITKRGQNVTFRCDPISEHNRLYWYRQTLGQGPEFLTYFQNEAQLEKSRLLSDRFSAERPKGSFSTLEIQRTEQGDSAMYLCASSRTGGPSYNEQFFGPGTRLTVL.

CDR3 residues: CASSLSPESYEQYF. V usage is TRBV27 and J usage is TRBJ2-7. CDR1 and CDR2 (germline): MNHEY, SMNVEV (reference sequence). This CDR3 is 14 amino acids long.

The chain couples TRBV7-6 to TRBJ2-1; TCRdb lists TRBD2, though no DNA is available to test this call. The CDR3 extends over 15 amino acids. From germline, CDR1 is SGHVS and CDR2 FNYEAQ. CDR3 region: CASSLTSGSITEQFF.